This T cell receptor (beta chain) was recovered during a study of response to subunit inactivated influenza vaccine. A note on this clonotype: Its target is not known.

With V trimmed by 5 bases and J by 1 base, 5 bases remained unmatched. The CDR3 spans 15 residues. Study-wide results and limits: Each seasonal influenza vaccination, the authors suggested, recruits few new T cells.

TCRdb reanalysed the RT-PCR reads using MiXCR and keeps one entry per CDR3 protein. The sample shows approximately 500,000 distinct CDR3 sequences, 10% to 15% of them seen only once. The receptor was derived from a man in his fifties or sixties who received an inactivated influenza vaccine. The rearrangement joins TRBV12-3 or TRBV12-4 to TRBJ2-3; 8 bases are a match to TRBD2. Sequences were derived from PBMCs from blood, sampled roughly 6 weeks after vaccination. The CDR3: CASSPVAGRTDTQYF. CDR3 coding DNA: TGTGCCAGCAGTCCCGTAGCGGGACGCACAGATACGCAGTATTTT.